Listed below are T cell receptor beta chains from one sample, sequenced in a study of blood T cell repertoires in COVID-19. Clones were read by immunoSEQ multiplex PCR, and TCRdb kept only the in-frame ones, dropping some. Of roughly 53,000 clones in the sample, about 89% were seen once. The sequenced material came from peripheral blood. The receptors shown here come from a woman aged 80 or over with COVID-19, enrolled during active disease. CDR3s leave out the opening cysteine and the closing phenylalanine or tryptophan.

v_gene: TRBV6-5
j_gene: TRBJ2-7
CDR3aa: ASLCPWGRAGCQY

v_gene: TRBV5-4
j_gene: TRBJ2-1
CDR3aa: ASSAPGEGAHNEQF

v_gene: TRBV5-1
j_gene: TRBJ1-2
CDR3aa: ASSSQGYGYT

v_gene: TRBV10-3
j_gene: TRBJ2-1
CDR3aa: AISLGSGVSSYNEQF

v_gene: TRBV3-1/TRBV3-2
j_gene: TRBJ1-3
CDR3aa: ASSQGQAIY

v_gene: TRBV13
j_gene: TRBJ1-1
CDR3aa: ASSSLGRGLKNTEAF

v_gene: TRBV5-1
j_gene: TRBJ1-1
CDR3aa: ASRRTGRNTEAF

v_gene: TRBV6-6
j_gene: TRBJ1-5
CDR3aa: ASRLRQGDNQPQH

v_gene: TRBV4-1
j_gene: TRBJ2-2
CDR3aa: ASSQTGFANTGELF

v_gene: TRBV11-1
j_gene: TRBJ2-1
CDR3aa: ASSPGLFYNEQF

v_gene: TRBV5-1
j_gene: TRBJ1-2
CDR3aa: ASSLDGQGELYGYT

v_gene: TRBV7-3
j_gene: TRBJ2-3
CDR3aa: ASSLTSGGQRPDTQY

v_gene: TRBV27
j_gene: TRBJ1-1
CDR3aa: ASSPGVRRVPGTEAF

v_gene: TRBV19
j_gene: TRBJ2-2
CDR3aa: ASSIGRGGAGELF

v_gene: TRBV28
j_gene: TRBJ2-2
CDR3aa: ASSQQGPPKTGELF

v_gene: TRBV18
j_gene: TRBJ1-3
CDR3aa: ASSQNLPGGSGNTIY

v_gene: TRBV6-1
j_gene: TRBJ2-6
CDR3aa: ASSDGQGANVLT

v_gene: TRBV30
j_gene: TRBJ2-7
CDR3aa: AWSNGPGYEQY

v_gene: TRBV27
j_gene: TRBJ1-1
CDR3aa: ASNAGLVNTEAF

v_gene: TRBV11-1
j_gene: TRBJ1-2
CDR3aa: ASSSGQGADGYT

v_gene: TRBV15
j_gene: TRBJ1-5
CDR3aa: ATNQYSNQPQH